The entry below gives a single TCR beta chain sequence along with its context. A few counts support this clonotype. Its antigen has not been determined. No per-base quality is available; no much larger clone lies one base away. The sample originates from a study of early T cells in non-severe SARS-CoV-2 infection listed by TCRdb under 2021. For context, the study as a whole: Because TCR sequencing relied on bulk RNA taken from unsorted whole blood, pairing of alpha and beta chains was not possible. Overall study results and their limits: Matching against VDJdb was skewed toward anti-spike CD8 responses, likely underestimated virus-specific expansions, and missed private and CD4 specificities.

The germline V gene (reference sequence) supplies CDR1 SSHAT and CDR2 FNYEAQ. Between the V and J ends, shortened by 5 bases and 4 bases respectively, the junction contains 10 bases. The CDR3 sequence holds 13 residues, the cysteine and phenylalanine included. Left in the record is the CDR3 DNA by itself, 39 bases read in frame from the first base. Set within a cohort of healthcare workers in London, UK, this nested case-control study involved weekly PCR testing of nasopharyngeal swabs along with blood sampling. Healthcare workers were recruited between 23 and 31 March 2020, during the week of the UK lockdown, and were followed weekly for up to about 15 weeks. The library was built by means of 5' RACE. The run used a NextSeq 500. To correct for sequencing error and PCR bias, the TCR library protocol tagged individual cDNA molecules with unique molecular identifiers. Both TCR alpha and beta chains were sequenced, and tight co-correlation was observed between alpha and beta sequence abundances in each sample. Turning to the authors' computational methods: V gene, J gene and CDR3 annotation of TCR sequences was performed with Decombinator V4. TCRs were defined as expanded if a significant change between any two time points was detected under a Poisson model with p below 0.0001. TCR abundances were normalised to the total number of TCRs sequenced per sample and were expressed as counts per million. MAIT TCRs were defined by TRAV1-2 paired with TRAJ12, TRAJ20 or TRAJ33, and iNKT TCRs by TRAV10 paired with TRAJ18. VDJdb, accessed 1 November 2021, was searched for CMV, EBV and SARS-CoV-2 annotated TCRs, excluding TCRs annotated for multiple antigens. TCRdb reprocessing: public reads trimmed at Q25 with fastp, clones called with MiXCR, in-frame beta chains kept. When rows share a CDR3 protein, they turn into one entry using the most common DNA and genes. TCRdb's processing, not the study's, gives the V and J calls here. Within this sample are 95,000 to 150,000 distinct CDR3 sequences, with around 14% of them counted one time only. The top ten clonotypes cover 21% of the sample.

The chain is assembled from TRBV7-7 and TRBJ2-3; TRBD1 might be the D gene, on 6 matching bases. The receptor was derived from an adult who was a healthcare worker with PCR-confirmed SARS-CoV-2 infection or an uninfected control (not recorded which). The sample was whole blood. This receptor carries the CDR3 CASSQGSADTQYF. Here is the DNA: TGTGCCAGCAGCCAGGGGTCTGCAGATACGCAGTATTTT.